This TCR beta chain was sequenced during a study of beta chain features in type 1 diabetes. General study findings and limits: In cDNA sequencing, cells with high TCR expression could be over-represented. Type 1 diabetes patients had TCRB CDR3s that were shorter (moderately but significantly so) in all four CD4+ subsets. Short templates might get an advantage during PCR, and this would be equal in patients and controls.

About this clone: Its antigen is not known.

Germline V gene sequence: CDR1 LNHDA, CDR2 SQIVND (reference sequence). Trimming left V 7 bases short and J 1 base short, with 7 bases between. The CDR3 is 12 residues long. Sequencing targeted expressed TCRB transcripts, as all isolated RNA had been reverse transcribed. The method was immunoSEQ multiplex PCR; TCRdb's version includes in-frame clones alone and lacks a portion of them. This sample has 230,000 or so clones, with around 15% found just once. This clonotype originated in a man younger than 40 with type 1 diabetes. The rearrangement links TRBV19 to TRBJ1-1; no clear D gene. The sample comprised naive CD4+ T cells from blood. The CDR3 DNA is TGTGCCAGTATAGGAGGGAACACTGAAGCTTTCTTT. Protein sequence: CASIGGNTEAFF.